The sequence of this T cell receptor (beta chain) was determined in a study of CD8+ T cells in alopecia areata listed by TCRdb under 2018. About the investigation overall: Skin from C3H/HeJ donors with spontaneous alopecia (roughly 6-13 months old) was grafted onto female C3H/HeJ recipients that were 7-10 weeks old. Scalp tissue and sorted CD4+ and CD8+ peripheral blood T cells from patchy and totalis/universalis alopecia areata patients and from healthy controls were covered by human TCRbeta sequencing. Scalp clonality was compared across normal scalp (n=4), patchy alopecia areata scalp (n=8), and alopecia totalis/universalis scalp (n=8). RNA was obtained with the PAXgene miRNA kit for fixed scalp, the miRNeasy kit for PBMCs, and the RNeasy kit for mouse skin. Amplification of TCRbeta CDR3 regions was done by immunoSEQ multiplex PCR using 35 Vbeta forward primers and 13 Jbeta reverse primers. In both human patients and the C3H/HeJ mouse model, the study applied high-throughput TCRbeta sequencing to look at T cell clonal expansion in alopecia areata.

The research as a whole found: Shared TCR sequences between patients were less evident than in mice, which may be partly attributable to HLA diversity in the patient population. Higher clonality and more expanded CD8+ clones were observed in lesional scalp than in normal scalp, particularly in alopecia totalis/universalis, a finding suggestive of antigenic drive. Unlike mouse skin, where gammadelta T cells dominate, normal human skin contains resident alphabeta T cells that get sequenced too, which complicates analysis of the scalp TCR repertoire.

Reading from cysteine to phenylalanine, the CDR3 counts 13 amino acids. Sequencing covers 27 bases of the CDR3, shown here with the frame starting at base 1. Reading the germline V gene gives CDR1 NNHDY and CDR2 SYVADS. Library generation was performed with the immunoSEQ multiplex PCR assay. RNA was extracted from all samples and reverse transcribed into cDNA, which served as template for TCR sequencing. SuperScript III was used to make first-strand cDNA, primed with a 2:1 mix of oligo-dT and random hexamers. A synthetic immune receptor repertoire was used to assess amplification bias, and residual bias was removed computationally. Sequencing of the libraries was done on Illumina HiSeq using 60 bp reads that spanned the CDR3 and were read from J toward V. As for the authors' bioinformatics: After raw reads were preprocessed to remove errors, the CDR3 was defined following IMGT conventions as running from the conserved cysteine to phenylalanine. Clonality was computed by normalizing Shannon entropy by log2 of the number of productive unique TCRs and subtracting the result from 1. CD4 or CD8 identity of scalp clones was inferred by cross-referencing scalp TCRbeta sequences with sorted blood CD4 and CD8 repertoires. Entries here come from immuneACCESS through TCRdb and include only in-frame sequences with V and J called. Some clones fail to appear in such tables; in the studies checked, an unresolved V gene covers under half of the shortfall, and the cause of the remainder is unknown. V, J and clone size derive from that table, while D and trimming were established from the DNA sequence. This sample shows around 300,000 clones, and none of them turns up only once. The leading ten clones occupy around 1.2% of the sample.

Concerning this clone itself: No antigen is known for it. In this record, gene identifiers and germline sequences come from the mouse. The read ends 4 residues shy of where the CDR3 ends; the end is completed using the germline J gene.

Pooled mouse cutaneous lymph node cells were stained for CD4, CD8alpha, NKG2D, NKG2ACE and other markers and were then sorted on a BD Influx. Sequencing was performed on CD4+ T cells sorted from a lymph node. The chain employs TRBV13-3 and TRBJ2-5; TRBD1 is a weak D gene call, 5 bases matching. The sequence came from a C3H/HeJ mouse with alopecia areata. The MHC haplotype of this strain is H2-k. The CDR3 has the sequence CASSDGQPDTQYF. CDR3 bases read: TGTGCCAGCAGTGATGGACAGCCAGAC.